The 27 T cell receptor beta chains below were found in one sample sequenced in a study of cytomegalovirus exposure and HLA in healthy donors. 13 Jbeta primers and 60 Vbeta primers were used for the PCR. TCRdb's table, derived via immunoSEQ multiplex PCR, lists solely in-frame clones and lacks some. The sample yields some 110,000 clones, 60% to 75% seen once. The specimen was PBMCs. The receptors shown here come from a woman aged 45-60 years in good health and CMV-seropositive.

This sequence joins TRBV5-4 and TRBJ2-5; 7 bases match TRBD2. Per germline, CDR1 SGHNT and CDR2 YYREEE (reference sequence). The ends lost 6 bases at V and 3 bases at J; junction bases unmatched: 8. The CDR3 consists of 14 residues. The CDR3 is CASTLAADKETQYF. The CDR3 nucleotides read TGTGCCAGCACGCTAGCGGCGGATAAAGAGACCCAGTACTTC.

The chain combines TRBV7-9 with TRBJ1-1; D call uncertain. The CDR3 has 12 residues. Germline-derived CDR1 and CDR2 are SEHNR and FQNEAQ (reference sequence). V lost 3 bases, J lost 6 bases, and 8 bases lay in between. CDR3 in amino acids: CASSLEEAEAFF. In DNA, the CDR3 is TGTGCCAGCAGCTTGGAGGAAGCTGAAGCTTTCTTT.

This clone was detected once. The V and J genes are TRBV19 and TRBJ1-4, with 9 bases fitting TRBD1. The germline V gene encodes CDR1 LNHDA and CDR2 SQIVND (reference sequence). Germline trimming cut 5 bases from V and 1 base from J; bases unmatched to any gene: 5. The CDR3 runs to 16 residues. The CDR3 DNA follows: TGTGCCAGTAGTTTCCCGGGACAGGGAACTAATGAAAAACTGTTTTTT. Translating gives CASSFPGQGTNEKLFF.

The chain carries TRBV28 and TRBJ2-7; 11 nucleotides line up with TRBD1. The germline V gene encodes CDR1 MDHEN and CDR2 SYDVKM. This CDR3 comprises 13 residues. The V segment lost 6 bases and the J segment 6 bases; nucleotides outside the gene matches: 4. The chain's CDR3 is CASSRGTGGEQYF. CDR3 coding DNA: TGTGCCAGCAGCCGAGGGACAGGGGGCGAGCAGTACTTC.

CDR3 protein: CASSPGPDRGLYGYTF. The DNA for the CDR3 is TGTGCCAGCAGCCCGGGTCCCGACAGGGGACTCTATGGCTACACCTTC. V usage is TRBV5-6 and J usage is TRBJ1-2; 8 bases are a match to TRBD1. With V trimmed by 4 bases and J by 4 bases, 12 bases remained unmatched. The CDR3 covers 16 residues. The germline gives CDR1 SGHDT, CDR2 YYEEEE. The full variable domain, with the rest looked up from reference TRBV5-6 and TRBJ1-2, is DAGVTQSPTHLIKTRGQQVTLRCSPKSGHDTVSWYQQALGQGPQFIFQYYEEEERQRGNFPDRFSGHQFPNYSSELNVNALLLGDSALYLCASSPGPDRGLYGYTFGSGTRLTVV.

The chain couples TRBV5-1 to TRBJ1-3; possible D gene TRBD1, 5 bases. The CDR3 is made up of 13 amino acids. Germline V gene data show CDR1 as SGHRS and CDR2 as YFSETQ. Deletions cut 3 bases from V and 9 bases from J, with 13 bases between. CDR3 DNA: TGCGCCAGCAGCTCCCCGGGGCGGGGCACCATATATTTT. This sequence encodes CASSSPGRGTIYF.

The CDR3 coding sequence is TGTGCCAGCAGTTGGGACAGCACATTTAATTCACCCCTCCACTTT. Translation: CASSWDSTFNSPLHF. The chain joins TRBV27 to TRBJ1-6; TRBD1 aligns across 7 bases. Germline lookup yields CDR1 MNHEY and CDR2 SMNVEV (reference sequence). The CDR3 loop spans 15 amino acids. J lost 6 bases, V lost 4 bases, and 6 bases had no gene match.

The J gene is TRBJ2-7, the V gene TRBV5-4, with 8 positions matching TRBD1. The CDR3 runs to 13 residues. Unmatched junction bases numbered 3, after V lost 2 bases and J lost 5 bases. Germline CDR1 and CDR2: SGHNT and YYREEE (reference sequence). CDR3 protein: CASSFDRGNEQYF. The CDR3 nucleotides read TGTGCCAGCAGCTTCGACAGGGGCAACGAGCAGTACTTC.

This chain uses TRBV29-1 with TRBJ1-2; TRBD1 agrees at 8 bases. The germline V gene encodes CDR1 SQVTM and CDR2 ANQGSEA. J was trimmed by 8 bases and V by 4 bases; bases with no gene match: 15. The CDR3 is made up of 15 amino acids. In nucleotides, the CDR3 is TGCAGCGTTGTAAAACCGACAGGGGAAGCGGGCGGCTACACCTTC. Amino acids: CSVVKPTGEAGGYTF.

CDR3 coding DNA: TGCGCCAGCAGGGGACAAAACTCCTACGAGCAGTACTTC. Protein product: CASRGQNSYEQYF. V usage is TRBV5-1 and J usage is TRBJ2-7; weak D call: TRBD1 (6 bases). The CDR3 has 13 amino acids. Deletions cut 5 bases from V and 0 bases from J, with 9 bases between. Germline V gives CDR1 SGHRS, CDR2 YFSETQ. The full variable domain, rest sourced from reference TRBV5-1 and TRBJ2-7, is KAGVTQTPRYLIKTRGQQVTLSCSPISGHRSVSWYQQTPGQGLQFLFEYFSETQRNKGNFPGRFSGRQFSNSRSEMNVSTLELGDSALYLCASRGQNSYEQYFGPGTRLTVT.

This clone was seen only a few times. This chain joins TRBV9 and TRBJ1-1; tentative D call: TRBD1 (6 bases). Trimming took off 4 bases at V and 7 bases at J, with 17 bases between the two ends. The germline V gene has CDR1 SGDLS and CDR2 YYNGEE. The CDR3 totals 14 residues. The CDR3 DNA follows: TGTGCCAGCAGCCCAGCAGGACAGAGATTTGAAGCTTTCTTT. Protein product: CASSPAGQRFEAFF.

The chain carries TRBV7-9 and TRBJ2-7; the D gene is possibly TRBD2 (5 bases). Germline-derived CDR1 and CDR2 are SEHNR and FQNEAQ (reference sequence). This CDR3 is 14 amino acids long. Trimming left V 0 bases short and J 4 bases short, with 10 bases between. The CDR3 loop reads CASSLARGGYEQYF. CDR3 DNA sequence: TGTGCCAGCAGCTTAGCTCGGGGTGGTTACGAGCAGTACTTC.

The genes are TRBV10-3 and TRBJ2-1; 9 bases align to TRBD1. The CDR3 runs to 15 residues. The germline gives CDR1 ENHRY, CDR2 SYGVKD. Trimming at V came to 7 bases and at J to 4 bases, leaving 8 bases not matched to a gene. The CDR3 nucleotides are TGTGCCATCACTCCGGGACAGGGACGATACAATGAGCAGTTCTTC. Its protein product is CAITPGQGRYNEQFF.

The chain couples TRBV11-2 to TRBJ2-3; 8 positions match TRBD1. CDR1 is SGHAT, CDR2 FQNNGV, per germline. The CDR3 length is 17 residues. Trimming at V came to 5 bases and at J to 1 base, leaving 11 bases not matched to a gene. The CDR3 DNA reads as TGTGCCAGCAGCCCAACACGGACAGGGCGACGCACAGATACGCAGTATTTT. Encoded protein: CASSPTRTGRRTDTQYF.

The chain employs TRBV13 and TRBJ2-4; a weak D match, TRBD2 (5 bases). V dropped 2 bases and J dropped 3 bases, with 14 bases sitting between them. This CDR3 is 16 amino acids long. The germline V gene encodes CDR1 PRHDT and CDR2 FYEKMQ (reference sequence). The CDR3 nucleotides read TGTGCCAGCAGCTTATTTTCGGGTCGGGGCAAAAACATTCAGTACTTC. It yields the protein CASSLFSGRGKNIQYF.

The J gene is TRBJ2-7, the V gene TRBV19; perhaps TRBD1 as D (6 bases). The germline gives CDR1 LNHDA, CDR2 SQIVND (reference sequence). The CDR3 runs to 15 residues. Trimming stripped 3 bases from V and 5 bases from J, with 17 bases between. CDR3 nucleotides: TGTGCCAGTAGTATTACAGGGAAAAGGAGGAACGAGCAGTACTTC. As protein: CASSITGKRRNEQYF.

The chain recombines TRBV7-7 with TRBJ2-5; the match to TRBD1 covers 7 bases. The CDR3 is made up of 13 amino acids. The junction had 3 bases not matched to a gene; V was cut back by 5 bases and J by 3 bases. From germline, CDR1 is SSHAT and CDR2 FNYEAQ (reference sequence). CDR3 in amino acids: CASSEGQKETQYF. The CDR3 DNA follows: TGTGCCAGCAGCGAGGGACAGAAAGAGACCCAGTACTTC.

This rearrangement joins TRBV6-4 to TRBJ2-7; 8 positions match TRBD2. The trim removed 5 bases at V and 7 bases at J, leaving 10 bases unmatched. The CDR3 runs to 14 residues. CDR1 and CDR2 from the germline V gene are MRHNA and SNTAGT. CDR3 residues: CASSKSGGGGEQYF. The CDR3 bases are TGTGCCAGCAGTAAAAGCGGGGGCGGGGGTGAGCAGTACTTC.

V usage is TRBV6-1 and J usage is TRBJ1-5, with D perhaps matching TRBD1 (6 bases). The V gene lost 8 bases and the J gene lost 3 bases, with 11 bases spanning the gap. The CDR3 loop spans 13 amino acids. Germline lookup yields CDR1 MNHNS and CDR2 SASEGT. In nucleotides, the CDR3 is TGTGCCAGCCAGGGGAGAGACAATCAGCCCCAGCATTTT. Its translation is CASQGRDNQPQHF.

CDR3 amino acids: CASSLFRGAGYEQYF. In DNA, the CDR3 is TGTGCCAGTAGTCTCTTCCGGGGGGCCGGGTACGAGCAGTACTTC. The chain is built from TRBV19 and TRBJ2-7; the D gene is possibly TRBD2 (7 bases). The V end lost 5 bases, the J end lost 4 bases, and 18 bases lay between the germline ends. Germline V gene sequence: CDR1 LNHDA, CDR2 SQIVND (reference sequence). CDR3 length equals 15 residues.

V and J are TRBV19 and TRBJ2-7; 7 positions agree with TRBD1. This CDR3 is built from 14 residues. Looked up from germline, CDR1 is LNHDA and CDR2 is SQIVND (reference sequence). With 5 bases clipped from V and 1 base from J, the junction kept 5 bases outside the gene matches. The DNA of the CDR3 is TGTGCCAGTAGTTGGTCAGGGGGTTCCTACGAGCAGTACTTC. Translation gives CASSWSGGSYEQYF.

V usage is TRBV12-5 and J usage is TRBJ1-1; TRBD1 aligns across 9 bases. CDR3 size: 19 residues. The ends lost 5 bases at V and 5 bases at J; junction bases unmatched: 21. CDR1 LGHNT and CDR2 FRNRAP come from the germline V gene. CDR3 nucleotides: TGTGCTAGTGGTCCGAGATTCGGTTCGGACAGGGGCTCGAGTACTGAAGCTTTCTTT. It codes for CASGPRFGSDRGSSTEAFF.

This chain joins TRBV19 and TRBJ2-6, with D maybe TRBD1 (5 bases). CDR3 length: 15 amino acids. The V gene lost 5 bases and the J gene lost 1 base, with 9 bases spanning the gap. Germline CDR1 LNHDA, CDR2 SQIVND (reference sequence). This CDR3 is CASSDSYSGANVLTF. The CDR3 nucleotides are TGTGCCAGTAGTGACAGCTATTCTGGGGCCAACGTCCTGACTTTC.

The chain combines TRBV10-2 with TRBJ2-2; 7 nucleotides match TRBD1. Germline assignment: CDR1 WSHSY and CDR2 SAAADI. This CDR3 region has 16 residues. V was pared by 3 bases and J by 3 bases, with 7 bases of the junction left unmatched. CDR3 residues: CASSERGGADTGELFF. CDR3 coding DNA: TGCGCCAGCAGTGAAAGAGGGGGCGCGGACACCGGGGAGCTGTTTTTT.

The CDR3 protein is CAGTSGGSSGANVLTF. In DNA form, the CDR3 reads TGTGCCGGGACTAGCGGGGGGAGCTCTGGGGCCAACGTCCTGACTTTC. The chain combines TRBV30 with TRBJ2-6; 15 nucleotides line up with TRBD2. The J segment lost 0 bases and the V segment lost 8 bases, leaving 2 bases of the junction unmatched. From germline, CDR1 is GTSNPN and CDR2 SVGIG (reference sequence). The CDR3 loop spans 16 amino acids.

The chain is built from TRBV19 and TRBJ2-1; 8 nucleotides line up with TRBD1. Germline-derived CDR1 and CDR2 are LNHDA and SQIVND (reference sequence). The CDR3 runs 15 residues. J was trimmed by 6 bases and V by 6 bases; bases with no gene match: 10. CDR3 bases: TGTGCCAGTAGAGAAACAGGGGGGAAACCCAATGAGCAGTTCTTC. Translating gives CASRETGGKPNEQFF.

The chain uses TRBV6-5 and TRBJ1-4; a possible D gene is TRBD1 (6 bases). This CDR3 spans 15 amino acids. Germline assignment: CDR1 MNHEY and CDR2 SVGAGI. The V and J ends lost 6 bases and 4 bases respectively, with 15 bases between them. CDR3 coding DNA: TGTGCCAGCAGCCCTACAGGGAATAATAATGAAAAACTGTTTTTT. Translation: CASSPTGNNNEKLFF.